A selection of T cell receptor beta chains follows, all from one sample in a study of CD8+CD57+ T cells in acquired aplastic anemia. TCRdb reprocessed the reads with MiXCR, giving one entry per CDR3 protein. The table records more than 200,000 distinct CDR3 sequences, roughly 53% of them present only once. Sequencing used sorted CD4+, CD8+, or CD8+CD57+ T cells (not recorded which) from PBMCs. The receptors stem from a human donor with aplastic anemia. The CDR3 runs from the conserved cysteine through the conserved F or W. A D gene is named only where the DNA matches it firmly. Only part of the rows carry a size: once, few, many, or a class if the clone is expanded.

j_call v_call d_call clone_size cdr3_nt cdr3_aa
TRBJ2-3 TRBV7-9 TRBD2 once TGTGCCAGCACAGGGACTAGCGGGGGGGCCTTCTCCGATACGCAGTATTTT CASTGTSGGAFSDTQYF
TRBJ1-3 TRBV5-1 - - TGCGCCAGCAGCTTAGGACAGTCTGGAAACACCATATATTTT CASSLGQSGNTIYF
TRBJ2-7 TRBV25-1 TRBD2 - TGTGCCAGCAGCCCCAATCTCCAGCGGGGATCCTACGAGCAGTACTTC CASSPNLQRGSYEQYF
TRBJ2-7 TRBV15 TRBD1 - TGTGCCACCAGCGGGACAGGGCGTGCGGGCGAGCAGTACTTC CATSGTGRAGEQYF
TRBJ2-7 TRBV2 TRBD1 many TGTGCCAGCAGTGTGGCGCGACAGGGATTTCACGAGCAGTACTTC CASSVARQGFHEQYF
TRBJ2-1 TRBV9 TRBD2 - TGTGCCAGCAGCGCCCTCGGGCGGGAGGGCAATGAGCAGTTCTTC CASSALGREGNEQFF
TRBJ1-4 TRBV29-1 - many TGCAGCGTTGATGGGGGTACTGCAACTAATGAAAAACTGTTTTTT CSVDGGTATNEKLFF
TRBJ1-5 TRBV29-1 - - TGCAGCGTTGATTTGGGGTCGGGACAGCCCCAGCATTTT CSVDLGSGQPQHF
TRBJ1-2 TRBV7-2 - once TGTGCCAGCAGCTTGGGGGACGGCCTGGGCTACACCTTC CASSLGDGLGYTF
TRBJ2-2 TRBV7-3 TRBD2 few TGTGCCAGCAGCCGGACTAGCGAGAGCACCGGGGAGCTGTTTTTT CASSRTSESTGELFF
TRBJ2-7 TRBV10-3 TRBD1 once TGTGCCAGCAGCAGGGGACAGGGAGGATACGAGCAGTACTTC CASSRGQGGYEQYF
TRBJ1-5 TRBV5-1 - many TGCGCCAGCAGCCCCCTCGGGGGGAATCAGCCCCAGCATTTT CASSPLGGNQPQHF
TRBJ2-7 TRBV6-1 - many TGTGCCAGCAGTGAACGACAGGCCTACGAGCAGTACTTC CASSERQAYEQYF
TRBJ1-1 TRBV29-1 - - TGCAGCGTTGAATATTTGAACACTGAAGCTTTCTTT CSVEYLNTEAFF
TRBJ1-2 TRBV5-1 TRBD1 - TGTGCCAGCAGCTTAGGGGAGACAGGGGGCTATGGCTACACCTTC CASSLGETGGYGYTF
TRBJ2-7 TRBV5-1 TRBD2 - TGCGCCAGCAGCATCCCTAGCGGGGGGGAGCGTGAGCAGTACTTC CASSIPSGGEREQYF
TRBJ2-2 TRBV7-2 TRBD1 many TGTGCCAGCAGAGACAGGGGGAACACCGGGGAGCTGTTTTTT CASRDRGNTGELFF
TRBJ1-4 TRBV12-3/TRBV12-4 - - TGTGCCAGCAGTTTAGGGACAGATGGTGAAAAACTGTTTTTT CASSLGTDGEKLFF
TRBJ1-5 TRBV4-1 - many TGCGCCAGCAGCCAAGACAGATATCAGCCCCAGCATTTT CASSQDRYQPQHF
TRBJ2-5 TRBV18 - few TGTGCCAGCTCACCACCGTCACAGGGTGGAGAGACCCAGTACTTC CASSPPSQGGETQYF
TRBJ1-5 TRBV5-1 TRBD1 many TGCGCCAGCAGCTTGGTGGCAGGGGGTAATCAGCCCCAGCATTTT CASSLVAGGNQPQHF
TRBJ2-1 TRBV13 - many TGTGCCAGCAGCTTAGTCGGGACGAGCACGAATGAGCAGTTCTTC CASSLVGTSTNEQFF
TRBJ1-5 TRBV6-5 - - TGTGCCAGCAGCCCTGCTGGGGAGGGTCAGCCCCAGCATTTT CASSPAGEGQPQHF
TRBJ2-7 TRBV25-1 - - TGTGCCAGCAGTGAGCGTCTGGGAGTCACCTACGAGCAGTACTTC CASSERLGVTYEQYF